This T cell receptor (beta chain) was recovered during a study of beta chain features in type 1 diabetes listed by TCRdb under 2018. Regarding the study in general: No differences in mean age, gender distribution, total cell number or subset yield were found between patients and healthy donors. The study compared TCRB repertoires of sorted circulating CD4+ T cell subsets between recently diagnosed type 1 diabetes patients and matched healthy donors. Regulatory and stem cell-like memory subsets were isolated from only 8 patients and about eight healthy donors, whereas naive and central memory subsets came from all 28 donors. A total of over 95,000,000 sorted cells were examined across all samples, and RNA yield correlated strongly with the number of cells per subset. The study at large found these results: Naive, central memory and regulatory TCRB repertoires appeared more similar among patients than among healthy donors. HLA sub-analyses involved small numbers of individuals, so any influence of HLA type on TCRB rearrangement remained unresolved. Because cDNA rather than genomic DNA was sequenced, highly expressing activated cells could have been over-represented, although no difference in activation and CD3 levels was found between groups. At VDJ recombination sites, type 1 diabetes patients had fewer insertions and more deleted nucleotides, which implies abnormalities in thymic rearrangement. In all four CD4+ subsets, TCRB CDR3 length was moderately but significantly shorter in type 1 diabetes patients. PCR might favor shorter templates, but patient and control samples were amplified and corrected together, so any skew would affect both groups equally.

The CDR3 contains 14 residues, cysteine and phenylalanine counted. Only CDR3 DNA remains: 42 bases, in frame from the first base. From a lookup of the germline V gene, CDR1 and CDR2 are SGHTA and FQGNSA. V is pared back by 5 bases and J by 10 bases, with 18 bases lying between the germline termini. The entire isolated RNA was reverse transcribed using the High Capacity cDNA Reverse Transcription Kit, and thus expressed TCRB transcripts were sequenced. Deep immunoSEQ sequencing was performed on naive, central memory and regulatory T cell samples, with an average of roughly 3.5 million total reads per sample. Sorted cells were lysed in RLT buffer, and RNA was extracted using DNase-treated RNeasy Micro or Mini kits according to cell number. Each cell subset was processed separately to prevent cross-contamination, with patient and healthy donor samples processed together. The immunoSEQ multiplex PCR was used to amplify TCRB sequences from cDNA, yielding 87-bp fragments that span the CDR3 region. Amplicons were sequenced on the Illumina HiSeq platform. In the source study's methods: Synthetic template baselines were used to correct PCR bias computationally, reads within Hamming distance 2 were collapsed, and singletons that could not be merged were discarded. Reads were aligned against IMGT to assign V, D and J genes, CDR3 length and insertions or deletions at six rearrangement sites. Within each subset, clonotype counts were normalized to sorted cell number, and only after that were true diversity and Gini coefficients computed with the tcR R package. Repertoire sharing was quantified using the overlap coefficient calculated on TCRB nucleotide sequences. Held by TCRdb, this immuneACCESS table contains in-frame sequences only and omits some clones. Under half of the omission traces to an unresolved V gene where checked; the cause of the rest is unknown. Clone size and V and J calls were adopted from that table, with D and trimming inferred from the DNA. Recorded for this sample are 250,000 to 400,000 clones; around 15% of them occurred a single time. 6.7% of the sample is held by the ten biggest clonotypes.

Each donor gave one peripheral blood draw, averaging approximately 0.12 L, which was collected into heparinised tubes. Naive, central memory, regulatory and stem cell-like memory CD4+ T cells were sorted on a BD FACSAria II using a panel including CD45RO, CCR7, CD25, CD127, CD95 and CD27. Every sorted population had a purity above 95%. PBMCs were separated immediately by Lymphoprep density gradient centrifugation and were stained directly, without being cultured. To minimize batch effects, samples were stained and sorted in pairs, one healthy donor with one patient per experiment. Turning to this clone: Its binding antigen is unknown. Per-nucleotide qualities are absent, and no much larger clonotype sits a single base away.

The sequenced sample consisted of central memory CD4+ T cells from blood. The chain is made from TRBV7-2 and TRBJ2-1; TRBD1 is perhaps the D gene, given 6 matching bases. This TCR came from a young man in good health. The DNA sequence follows: TGTGCCAGCAGCACAGGGAAGATTGGCAGGGAGCAGTTCTTC. It translates to CASSTGKIGREQFF.